These 28 T cell receptor beta chains originate from one sample sequenced in a study of OX40 agonist ivuxolimab in advanced cancers. The protocol used for the library was the immunoSEQ multiplex PCR assay. TCRdb took this table from immuneACCESS and kept in-frame rearrangements with V and J called. Such tables lack part of the clones; where checked against another copy, unresolved V genes explain under half of the gap, and the rest is unexplained. This sample comprises about 83,000 clones, 85% of them detected only once. Jointly, the top ten make up roughly 0.66% of the sample. The starting material was CD4+ or CD8+ T cells sorted from blood, obtained in a trial of the OX40 agonist ivuxolimab. All receptors come from an adult with an advanced solid tumor such as melanoma, head and neck, liver or kidney cancer.

This clone was seen a single time. The chain employs TRBV6-5 and TRBJ2-7, with 7 bases identical to TRBD1. Losses at the gene ends were 6 bases for V and 0 bases for J; bases not matched to a gene: 5. Germline lookup yields CDR1 MNHEY and CDR2 SVGAGI. The CDR3 sequence is 14 residues long. In nucleotides, the CDR3 is TGTGCCAGCAGGGCCCGGGACAGCTCCTACGAGCAGTACTTC. Translation: CASRARDSSYEQYF.

The chain employs TRBV6-5 and TRBJ2-2, with D possibly matching TRBD1 (6 bases). Germline CDR1 reads MNHEY; CDR2 reads SVGAGI. The length of the CDR3 is 16 residues. Trimming cost V 2 bases and J 1 base, with 11 bases left between them. CDR3 residues: CASSYGTTGNTGELFF. CDR3 nucleotide sequence: TGTGCCAGCAGTTACGGAACGACAGGGAACACCGGGGAGCTGTTTTTT.

Details on this clone: Relative to the germline gene, one junction end is altered; a read error may explain this. V gene TRBV7-7 combines with J gene TRBJ1-3; tentatively, D is TRBD1 (5 bases). The CDR3 consists of 14 residues. Germline V CDR1 and CDR2: SSHAT, FNYEAQ (reference sequence). CDR3 loop: CASSLTDRGGTIYF. The CDR3 DNA is TGTGCTAGCAGCTTAACCGACAGAGGAGGCACCATATATTTT.

The genes are TRBV6-5 and TRBJ2-5; TRBD2 agrees at 11 bases. This CDR3 comprises 15 residues. Trimming took 6 bases from V and 4 from J; bases not matched to a gene: 7. Looked up from germline, CDR1 is MNHEY and CDR2 is SVGAGI. The CDR3 loop reads CASSLSGGAPETQYF. CDR3 coding DNA: TGTGCCAGCAGCCTTAGCGGGGGGGCCCCAGAGACCCAGTACTTC.

The chain is built from TRBV11-2 and TRBJ1-5, with D unresolved. The CDR3 loop spans 16 amino acids. V was cut by 1 base and J by 1 base, with 11 bases left in between. Germline V gene lookup returns CDR1 SGHAT and CDR2 FQNNGV. The CDR3 reads CASSLGSAGSNQPQHF. The CDR3 region has the DNA TGTGCCAGCAGCTTAGGGTCGGCGGGAAGCAATCAGCCCCAGCATTTT.

The genes are TRBV6-5 and TRBJ2-1, with 11 bases that match TRBD1. J gave up 3 bases and V 4 bases, and 5 bases lay outside the gene matches. The CDR3 is made up of 16 amino acids. Germline assignment: CDR1 MNHEY and CDR2 SVGAGI. The CDR3 region has the DNA TGTGCCAGCAGTTCCGGACAGGGGGCCTTCTACAATGAGCAGTTCTTC. Amino acids: CASSSGQGAFYNEQFF.

The chain has TRBV30 and TRBJ1-6; no clear D gene. CDR1 is GTSNPN and CDR2 is SVGIG in the germline V gene (reference sequence). The V end was cut by 1 base, the J end by 1 base, with 14 bases between. This CDR3 is built from 17 residues. The CDR3, as DNA: TGTGCCTGGAGTGGTGGCAGTGTCATGTCCTATAATTCACCCCTCCACTTT. Protein: CAWSGGSVMSYNSPLHF.

The rearrangement links TRBV5-1 to TRBJ2-1; 7 bases are shared with TRBD2. The germline V gene encodes CDR1 SGHRS and CDR2 YFSETQ. There are 14 residues in the CDR3. V lost 0 bases, J lost 4 bases, and 1 base stayed unmatched. The CDR3 spells CASSLGGGYNEQFF. In DNA, the CDR3 is TGCGCCAGCAGCTTGGGGGGAGGGTACAATGAGCAGTTCTTC.

The chain's CDR3 is CASSSGQGDTGELFF. In nucleotides, the CDR3 is TGTGCCAGCAGCTCGGGGCAGGGCGACACCGGGGAGCTGTTTTTT. V gene TRBV5-7 combines with J gene TRBJ2-2, with D perhaps assigned TRBD1 or TRBD2 (5 bases each). TRBV5-7 is filed as an ORF, its function uncertain. The length of the CDR3 is 15 residues. Trimming cost V 3 bases and J 3 bases, with 12 bases left between them.

This chain joins TRBV6-6 and TRBJ1-6; weak D call: TRBD1 (5 bases). The CDR3 spans 16 residues. V was trimmed by 0 bases and J by 9 bases, leaving 15 bases between them. The germline V gene encodes CDR1 MNHNY and CDR2 SVGAGI (reference sequence). The CDR3 bases are TGTGCCAGCAGTTACTCGGGGGAAGGCCGCGGTTCACCCCTCCACTTT. Encoded protein: CASSYSGEGRGSPLHF.

V gene TRBV6-6 combines with J gene TRBJ2-1; D might be TRBD1 (6 bases). The CDR3 extends over 13 amino acids. The germline V gene has CDR1 MNHNY and CDR2 SVGAGI (reference sequence). V was pared by 7 bases and J by 6 bases, with 13 bases between. CDR3 in DNA: TGTGCCAGCACGGTCGCACAGGGCAATGAGCAGTTCTTC. Residues: CASTVAQGNEQFF.

This chain uses TRBV19 with TRBJ1-5; perhaps TRBD1 as D (5 bases). The CDR3 contains 13 residues. V lost 6 bases and J lost 5, with 11 bases in between. Germline V gene lookup returns CDR1 LNHDA and CDR2 SQIVND (reference sequence). The CDR3 nucleotides are TGTGCCAGTAGACGTCAGGGAGATCAGCCCCAGCATTTT. Protein: CASRRQGDQPQHF.

The gene calls are TRBV6-5 and TRBJ2-3, with 10 positions matching TRBD2. V lost 0 bases, J lost 4 bases, and 4 bases stayed unmatched. This CDR3 spans 16 amino acids. The germline CDR1 and CDR2 sequences are MNHEY and SVGAGI. In DNA, the CDR3 is TGTGCCAGCAGTTACTCGACCAGCGGGGGGGCAGATACGCAGTATTTT. Encoded protein: CASSYSTSGGADTQYF.

This rearrangement joins TRBV6-6 to TRBJ1-3; the D is unclear. CDR1 and CDR2 (germline): MNHNY, SVGAGI (reference sequence). Trimming stripped 6 bases from V and 3 bases from J, with 9 bases between. This CDR3 is 13 amino acids long. This chain's CDR3 is CASRGLYGNTIYF. CDR3 coding DNA: TGTGCCAGCAGGGGCCTGTATGGAAACACCATATATTTT.

The chain carries TRBV7-6 and TRBJ2-7, with 8 bases aligning to TRBD1. Per germline, CDR1 SGHVS and CDR2 FNYEAQ. The CDR3 is made up of 15 amino acids. Trimming at V came to 4 bases and at J to 3 bases, leaving 8 bases not matched to a gene. The CDR3 sequence is CASSSFPGQDYEQYF. DNA of the CDR3: TGTGCCAGCAGCTCATTCCCGGGACAGGACTACGAGCAGTACTTC.

This rearrangement joins TRBV5-4 to TRBJ1-2; possibly TRBD1 for D (5 bases). Trimming pared 0 bases from V and 1 base from J, leaving 10 bases between. Per germline, CDR1 SGHNT and CDR2 YYREEE (reference sequence). This CDR3 region has 15 residues. The CDR3 sequence: CASSLAPGSNYGYTF. The CDR3 bases are TGTGCCAGCAGCTTGGCCCCAGGGAGTAACTATGGCTACACCTTC.

The rearrangement uses TRBV7-9 and TRBJ2-7; D is unclear. Germline CDR1 is SEHNR and CDR2 is FQNEAQ (reference sequence). The V gene lost 2 bases and the J gene lost 3 bases, with 5 bases spanning the gap. This CDR3 has 12 residues. CDR3 protein: CASSLQDYEQYF. In DNA form, the CDR3 reads TGTGCCAGCAGCTTACAGGACTACGAGCAGTACTTC. The whole variable domain, filled in from reference TRBV7-9 and TRBJ2-7, reads DTGVSQNPRHKITKRGQNVTFRCDPISEHNRLYWYRQTLGQGPEFLTYFQNEAQLEKSRLLSDRFSAERPKGSFSTLEIQRTEQGDSAMYLCASSLQDYEQYFGPGTRLTVT.

The gene calls are TRBV7-8 and TRBJ2-7, with D maybe TRBD2 (5 bases). The germline V gene encodes CDR1 SGHVS and CDR2 FQNEAQ. V lost 1 base and J 3 bases, leaving 16 bases between the germline ends. The CDR3 runs to 16 residues. CDR3 nucleotides: TGTGCCAGCAGCTTAGGTCTCCTGGACTCCAACTACGAGCAGTACTTC. Its translation: CASSLGLLDSNYEQYF.

The chain combines TRBV5-1 with TRBJ1-2, with D tentatively TRBD1 (5 bases). CDR1 is SGHRS, CDR2 YFSETQ, per germline. The CDR3 extends over 16 amino acids. The V and J ends lost 0 bases and 3 bases respectively, with 15 bases between them. The CDR3 bases are TGCGCCAGCAGCTTGGGCTTCCTGGGGGTAGACTATGGCTACACCTTC. This sequence encodes CASSLGFLGVDYGYTF.

V gene TRBV2 combines with J gene TRBJ2-1; D remains ambiguous. The CDR3 sequence is 14 residues long. From germline, CDR1 is SNHLY and CDR2 FYNNEI. V lost 1 base, J lost 6 bases, and 10 bases lay in between. CDR3 loop: CASSEGGWVNEQFF. In DNA, the CDR3 is TGTGCCAGCAGTGAAGGGGGTTGGGTCAATGAGCAGTTCTTC.

The rearrangement uses TRBV21-1 and TRBJ2-1. TRBV21-1 corresponds to a pseudogene. This CDR3 is built from 14 residues. The CDR3 region is CASTHSPGSPEQFF. The CDR3 coding sequence is TGTGCCAGCACCCACTCACCCGGATCCCCAGAGCAGTTCTTC.

This chain links TRBV4-2 with TRBJ2-7; D possibly corresponds to TRBD2 (6 bases). Germline V gene lookup returns CDR1 LGHNA and CDR2 YNFKEQ. The CDR3 length is 18 residues. With 1 base removed from V and 3 bases from J, the gap between germline ends came to 22 bases. CDR3 in amino acids: CASSQGPLLREKNYEQYF. The DNA for the CDR3 is TGTGCCAGCAGCCAAGGTCCTCTTCTTCGGGAGAAGAACTACGAGCAGTACTTC.

The V call is TRBV7-3, the J call TRBJ2-2, with a tentative D call TRBD2 (6 bases). V lost 5 bases and J lost 2, with 9 bases in between. CDR1 and CDR2 (germline): SGHTA, FQGTGA. This CDR3 region has 14 residues. This CDR3 reads CASSRDSNTGELFF. CDR3 nucleotide sequence: TGTGCCAGCAGCCGGGACTCCAACACCGGGGAGCTGTTTTTT.

The chain has TRBV21-1 and TRBJ2-3; no DNA check was done on the table's D call, TRBD1. TRBV21-1 is a documented pseudogene. The CDR3 loop spans 16 amino acids. In nucleotides, the CDR3 is TGTGCCAGCAGCAAAGACCCGGGACAAAGCACAGATACGCAGTATTTT. It encodes CASSKDPGQSTDTQYF.

J is TRBJ1-1 and V is TRBV30; a possible D gene is TRBD1 (6 bases). In germline, CDR1 is GTSNPN, CDR2 SVGIG (reference sequence). The CDR3 length is 16 residues. Trimming took 4 bases from V and 5 from J, leaving 23 bases between them. The DNA for the CDR3 is TGTGCCTGGATTGGGGGCCGAGGGGGTCTGGGGACTGAAGCTTTCTTT. Translation: CAWIGGRGGLGTEAFF.

The rearrangement joins TRBV29-1 to TRBJ2-2, with a possible D match to TRBD2 (5 bases). Germline CDR1 reads SQVTM; CDR2 reads ANQGSEA. The CDR3 covers 15 residues. V gave up 4 bases and J gave up 2 bases, with 14 bases separating them. The CDR3 region is CSVVPGSLNTGELFF. DNA of the CDR3: TGCAGCGTTGTCCCGGGATCCCTTAACACCGGGGAGCTGTTTTTT.

This clone was recorded once. The chain carries TRBV7-6 and TRBJ1-1; D unresolved. The CDR3 covers 14 residues. The germline V and J ends were trimmed by 2 bases and 7 bases, with 14 bases remaining between them. In germline, CDR1 is SGHVS, CDR2 FNYEAQ. CDR3 DNA sequence: TGTGCCAGCAGCTTAAGCAGAGTTTGGGGTGAAGCTTTCTTT. Its translation is CASSLSRVWGEAFF.

The gene calls are TRBV6-5 and TRBJ1-4; the match to TRBD1 covers 8 bases. CDR1 and CDR2 from the germline V gene are MNHEY and SVGAGI. The length of the CDR3 is 14 residues. Trimming cost V 5 bases and J 3 bases; bases outside gene matches: 2. CDR3 residues: CASSQGAANEKLFF. CDR3 coding DNA: TGTGCCAGCAGTCAGGGGGCGGCTAATGAAAAACTGTTTTTT.